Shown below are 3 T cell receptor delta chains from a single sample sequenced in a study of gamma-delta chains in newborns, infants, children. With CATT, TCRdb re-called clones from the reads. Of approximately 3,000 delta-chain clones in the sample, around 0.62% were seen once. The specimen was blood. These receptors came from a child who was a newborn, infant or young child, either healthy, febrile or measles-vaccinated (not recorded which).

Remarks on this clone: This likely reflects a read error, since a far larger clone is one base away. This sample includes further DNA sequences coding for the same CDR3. The CDR3 nucleotides are TGTGCCTGTGACGACTGGGGGATACGTGATAAACTCATCTTT. It codes for CACDDWGIRDKLIF. The genes are TRDV2 and TRDJ1; 13 nucleotides agree with TRDD3. The junction had 2 bases not matched to a gene; V was cut back by 3 bases and J by 5 bases. The CDR3 is 14 residues long. Germline CDR1 GEAIGNYY, CDR2 EKD.

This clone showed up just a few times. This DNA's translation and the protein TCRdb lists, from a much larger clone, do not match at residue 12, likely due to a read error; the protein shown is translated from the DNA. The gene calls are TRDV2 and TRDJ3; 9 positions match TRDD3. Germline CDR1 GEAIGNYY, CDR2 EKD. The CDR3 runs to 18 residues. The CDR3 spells CACDTVLGESWGTRQMFF. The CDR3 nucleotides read TGTGCCTGTGACACCGTACTGGGGGAGTCCTGGGGCACCCGACAGATGTTTTTC.

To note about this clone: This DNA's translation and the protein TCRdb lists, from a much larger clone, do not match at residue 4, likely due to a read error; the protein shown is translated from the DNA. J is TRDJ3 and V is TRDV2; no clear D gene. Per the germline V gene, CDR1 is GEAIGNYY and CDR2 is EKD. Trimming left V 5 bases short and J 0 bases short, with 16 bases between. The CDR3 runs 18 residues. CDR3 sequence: CACATGGSRSWDTRQMFF. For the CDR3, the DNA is TGTGCCTGTGCCACAGGAGGGAGCCGCTCCTGGGACACCCGACAGATGTTTTTC.